The TCR beta chain described here comes from a study of T cells after yellow fever vaccination. Each CDR3 protein is one row after TCRdb ran MiXCR on the 5' RACE reads. The sample holds 250,000 to 350,000 distinct CDR3 sequences, around 4.5% seen once. This clonotype was counted ten times or more. The antigen is undetermined. Study-wide results and limits: Researchers noted that a small share of clonotypes showed up in both CD4 and CD8 compartments. Clones that expanded after primary vaccination mostly reappeared after the booster (roughly 95% CD4, roughly 90% CD8).

V lost 4 bases, J lost 0 bases, and 12 bases lay in between. The CDR3 spans 15 residues. In germline, CDR1 is MNHEY, CDR2 SVGAGI. This TCR derives from a young man who received the YFV17D yellow fever vaccine. The specimen comprised PBMCs, sampled 15 days after the yellow fever booster vaccination. The chain couples TRBV6-5 to TRBJ1-1; possible D gene TRBD1, 5 bases. The CDR3 sequence is CASSWPGLMNTEAFF. DNA for the CDR3: TGTGCCAGCAGTTGGCCGGGACTGATGAACACTGAAGCTTTCTTT.